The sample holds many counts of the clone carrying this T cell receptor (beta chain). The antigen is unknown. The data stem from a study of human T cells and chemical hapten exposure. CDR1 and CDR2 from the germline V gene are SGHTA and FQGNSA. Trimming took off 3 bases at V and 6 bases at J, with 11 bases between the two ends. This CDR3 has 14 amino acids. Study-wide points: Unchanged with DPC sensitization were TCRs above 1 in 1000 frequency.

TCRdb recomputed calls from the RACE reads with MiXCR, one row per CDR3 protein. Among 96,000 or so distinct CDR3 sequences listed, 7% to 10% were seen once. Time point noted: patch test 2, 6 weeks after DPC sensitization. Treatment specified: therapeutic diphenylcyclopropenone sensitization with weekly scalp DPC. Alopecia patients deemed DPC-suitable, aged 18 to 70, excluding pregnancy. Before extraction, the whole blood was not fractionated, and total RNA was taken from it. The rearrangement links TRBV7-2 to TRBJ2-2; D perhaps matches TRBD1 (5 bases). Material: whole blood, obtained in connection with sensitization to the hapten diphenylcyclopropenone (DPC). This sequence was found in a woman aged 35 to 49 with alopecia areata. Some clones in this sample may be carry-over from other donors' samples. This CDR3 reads CASSFLTGSGELFF. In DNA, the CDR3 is TGTGCCAGCAGCTTTCTCACAGGTTCCGGGGAGCTGTTTTTT.